These T cell receptor beta chains were read from a single sample in a study of T-cell memory formation after mild COVID-19. Each CDR3 protein gets one entry after TCRdb re-called the 5' RACE reads with MiXCR. The sample carries 250,000 or so distinct CDR3 sequences, 9.4% recorded once. The source material was PBMCs or a T cell subset sorted from them (not recorded which). These receptors were taken from a man younger than 35 who had mild COVID-19 (a few samples of this study predate the infection). Cell type and time point are not known. Both conserved end residues are part of each CDR3. The D gene is left open where the match is weak. Clone size appears in some rows only: once, few, many, or a class for an expanded clone.

abundance	v_gene	d_gene	j_gene	CDR3nt	CDR3aa
many	TRBV4-3	NA	TRBJ2-7	TGCGCCAGCAGCCCCCAGCGAGGAGGCTACGAGCAGTACTTC	CASSPQRGGYEQYF
NA	TRBV19	NA	TRBJ1-5	TGTGCCAGTAGTATCCTCCGTGGTGGGGTACAGCCCCAGCATTTT	CASSILRGGVQPQHF
NA	TRBV29-1	NA	TRBJ2-5	TGCAGCGTTGGCAGGGACGGAACCGAAGAGACCCAGTACTTC	CSVGRDGTEETQYF
NA	TRBV4-1	NA	TRBJ2-7	TGCGCCAGCAGCCAACCTGGGAGGGGGCTTCACGAGCAGTACTTC	CASSQPGRGLHEQYF
NA	TRBV5-1	NA	TRBJ1-6	TGCGCCAGCGCACTGAACAGGGCAGGGTCACCCCTCCACTTT	CASALNRAGSPLHF
NA	TRBV5-1	TRBD1	TRBJ1-4	TGCGCCAGCAGCTTAGGGACAGCAAGTAATGAAAAACTGTTTTTT	CASSLGTASNEKLFF
NA	TRBV5-1	TRBD2	TRBJ2-3	TGCGCCAGCAGCTTGAGTAGCGGGGGGGCAGATACGCAGTATTTT	CASSLSSGGADTQYF
few	TRBV7-9	NA	TRBJ2-3	TGTGCCAGCAGCTCCCCCCTCCTAGAGGACACAGATACGCAGTATTTT	CASSSPLLEDTDTQYF
few	TRBV6-1	NA	TRBJ1-1	TGTGCCAGCAGTGAAACAGGGAAGACTGAAGCTTTCTTT	CASSETGKTEAFF
NA	TRBV4-1	NA	TRBJ2-1	TGCGCCAGCAGCCCGGTGGACGATGAGCAGTTCTTC	CASSPVDDEQFF
NA	TRBV4-1	NA	TRBJ1-2	TGCGCCAGCAGCCAAGACGAGGATGGCTACACCTTC	CASSQDEDGYTF
NA	TRBV10-1	NA	TRBJ2-4	TGCGCCAGCAGTGTAGGGGGGGACAAAAACATTCAGTACTTC	CASSVGGDKNIQYF
few	TRBV12-3/TRBV12-4	TRBD2	TRBJ2-1	TGTGCCAGCAGTTCGCGGACTAGCGGGGGCCATGAGCAGTTCTTC	CASSSRTSGGHEQFF
few	TRBV18	NA	TRBJ2-6	TGTGCCAGCTCCCGGGGACGGAACTCTGGGGCCAACGTCCTGACTTTC	CASSRGRNSGANVLTF
few	TRBV20-1	NA	TRBJ2-1	TGCAGTGCTAGAGATGAGGTCGCGGGGGCAATCGGAAATGAGCAGTTCTTC	CSARDEVAGAIGNEQFF
few	TRBV5-1	NA	TRBJ2-3	TGCGCCAGCAGCTTGGAGAACCGCTGGGGGGCAGATACGCAGTATTTT	CASSLENRWGADTQYF
few	TRBV3-1	TRBD1	TRBJ2-5	TGTGCCAGCACCCTCAAGACAGGGGTCGGGGAGACCCAGTACTTC	CASTLKTGVGETQYF
NA	TRBV4-1	TRBD1	TRBJ1-6	TGCGCCAGCAGCCCTACGGGACAGGTCTCACCCCTCCACTTT	CASSPTGQVSPLHF
few	TRBV20-1	NA	TRBJ1-4	TGCAGTGCTAGTGACCGGGTTGGGGAAAAACTGTTTTTT	CSASDRVGEKLFF
NA	TRBV6-2/TRBV6-3	TRBD2	TRBJ2-3	TGTGCCAGCAGTTACTGGGAGGGGACAGATACGCAGTATTTT	CASSYWEGTDTQYF
NA	TRBV5-6	NA	TRBJ2-6	TGTGCCAGCAGCTGGGTAATATCTGGGGCCAACGTCCTGACTTTC	CASSWVISGANVLTF
NA	TRBV7-2	TRBD1	TRBJ2-1	TGTGCCAGCAGCTTAGCCAATACGGACAGGTCCAACTTC	CASSLANTDRSNF
few	TRBV3-1	NA	TRBJ1-1	TGTGCCAGCAGCCAAAAAGGGGTCACTGAAGCTTTCTTT	CASSQKGVTEAFF
NA	TRBV5-1	TRBD1	TRBJ2-5	TGCGCCAGCAGCTCGAACGGACAGGGACTTATCGAGACCCAGTACTTC	CASSSNGQGLIETQYF
many	TRBV12-3/TRBV12-4	NA	TRBJ2-1	TGTGCCATCGGGGGCGGGGTTTCCTACAATGAGCAGTTCTTC	CAIGGGVSYNEQFF
few	TRBV28	NA	TRBJ2-4	TGTGCCAGCAGTTCCCCAGGGGCCCCAGCCAAAAACATTCAGTACTTC	CASSSPGAPAKNIQYF
NA	TRBV7-9	NA	TRBJ2-7	TGTGCCAGCAGCTTAGCCGGTCACAGGGACCACTCCTACGAGCAGTACTTC	CASSLAGHRDHSYEQYF
NA	TRBV9	NA	TRBJ2-3	TGTGCCAGCAGCCCACAGGCTCCAGATACGCAGTATTTT	CASSPQAPDTQYF
NA	TRBV29-1	NA	TRBJ1-1	TGCAGCGTTGTGGGGAACACTGAAGCTTTCTTT	CSVVGNTEAFF
few	TRBV3-1	NA	TRBJ1-3	TGTGCCAGCAGCCCCTTTGAGAACTCTGGAAACACCATATATTTT	CASSPFENSGNTIYF